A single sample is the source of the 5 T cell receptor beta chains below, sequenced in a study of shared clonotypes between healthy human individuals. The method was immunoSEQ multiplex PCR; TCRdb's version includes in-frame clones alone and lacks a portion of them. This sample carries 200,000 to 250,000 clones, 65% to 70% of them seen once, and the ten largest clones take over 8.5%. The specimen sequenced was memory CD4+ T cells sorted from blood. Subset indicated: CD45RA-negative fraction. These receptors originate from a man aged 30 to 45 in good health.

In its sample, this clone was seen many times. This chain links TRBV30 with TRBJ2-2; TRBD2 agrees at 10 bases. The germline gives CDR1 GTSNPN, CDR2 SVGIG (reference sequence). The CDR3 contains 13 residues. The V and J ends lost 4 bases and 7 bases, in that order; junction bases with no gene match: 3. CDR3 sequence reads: CAWIAGGIGELFF. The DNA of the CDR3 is TGTGCCTGGATAGCGGGAGGAATCGGGGAGCTGTTTTTT.

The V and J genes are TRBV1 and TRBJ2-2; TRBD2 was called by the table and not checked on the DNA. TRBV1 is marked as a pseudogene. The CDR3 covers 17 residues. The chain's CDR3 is CTSSPGTSGSGTGELFF. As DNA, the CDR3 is TGCACCAGCAGCCCCGGGACTAGCGGGAGCGGTACCGGGGAGCTGTTTTTT.

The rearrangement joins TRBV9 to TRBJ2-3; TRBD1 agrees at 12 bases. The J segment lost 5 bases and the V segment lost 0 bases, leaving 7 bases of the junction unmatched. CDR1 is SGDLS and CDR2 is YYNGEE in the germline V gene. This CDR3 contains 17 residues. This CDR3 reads CASSVGGGQGAGDTQYF. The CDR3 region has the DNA TGTGCCAGCAGCGTAGGAGGGGGACAGGGGGCAGGAGATACGCAGTATTTT. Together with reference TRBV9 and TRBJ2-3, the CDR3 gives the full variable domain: DSGVTQTPKHLITATGQRVTLRCSPRSGDLSVYWYQQSLDQGLQFLIQYYNGEERAKGNILERFSAQQFPDLHSELNLSSLELGDSALYFCASSVGGGQGAGDTQYFGPGTRLTVL.

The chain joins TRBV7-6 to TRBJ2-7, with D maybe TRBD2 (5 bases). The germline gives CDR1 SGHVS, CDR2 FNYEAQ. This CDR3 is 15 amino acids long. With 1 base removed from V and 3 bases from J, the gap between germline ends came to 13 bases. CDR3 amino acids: CASSLGGGPYYEQYF. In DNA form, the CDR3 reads TGTGCCAGCAGCTTAGGAGGAGGCCCCTACTACGAGCAGTACTTC.

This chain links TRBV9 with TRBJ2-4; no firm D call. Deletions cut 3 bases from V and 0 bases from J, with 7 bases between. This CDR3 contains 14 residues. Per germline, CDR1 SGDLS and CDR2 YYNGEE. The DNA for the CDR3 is TGTGCCAGCAGCGCTTCGGGAGCCAAAAACATTCAGTACTTC. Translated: CASSASGAKNIQYF.